This TCR beta chain stems from a study of T cell responses to AZD1222 COVID-19 vaccine. Points on this clone: Its specificity is not known.

Whole-study results and caveats: Along spike, vaccine-associated CD4 TCRs were found throughout, with dominance at 160-218 and 743-854. Increased Spike-specific TCR breadth and depth were observed after two AZD1222 doses.

Second-dose recipients at about 4 or about 12 weeks were treated as one pooled group. Method: immunoSEQ multiplex PCR; TCRdb's copy keeps in-frame clones and lacks some. Found here are roughly 170,000 clones, approximately 94% of them singletons; the top ten hold roughly 1.7%. The V gene lost 2 bases and the J gene lost 2 bases, with 13 bases spanning the gap. The CDR3 has 15 residues. Germline V CDR1 and CDR2: LGHDT, YNNKEL (reference sequence). This chain joins TRBV3-1 (or the pseudogene TRBV3-2) and TRBJ2-7, with D perhaps TRBD1 (6 bases). The sample consisted of peripheral blood, taken 28 days after the second AZD1222 dose. The receptor was isolated from an adult who received the AZD1222 COVID-19 vaccine. CDR3 nucleotide sequence: TGTGCCAGCAGCCAATGGCCCGGACAGACCTACGAGCAGTACTTC. This sequence encodes CASSQWPGQTYEQYF.